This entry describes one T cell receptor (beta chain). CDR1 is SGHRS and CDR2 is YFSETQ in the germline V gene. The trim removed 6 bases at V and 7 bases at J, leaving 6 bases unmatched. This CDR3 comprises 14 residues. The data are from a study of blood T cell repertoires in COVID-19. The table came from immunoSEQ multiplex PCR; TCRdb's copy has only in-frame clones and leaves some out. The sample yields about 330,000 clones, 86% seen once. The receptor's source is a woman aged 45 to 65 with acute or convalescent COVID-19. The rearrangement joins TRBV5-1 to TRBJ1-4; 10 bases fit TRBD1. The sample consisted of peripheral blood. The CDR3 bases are TGCGCCAGCAACCCCGGGACAGGGGCTGAAAAACTGTTTTTT. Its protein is CASNPGTGAEKLFF. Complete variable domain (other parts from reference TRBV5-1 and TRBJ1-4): KAGVTQTPRYLIKTRGQQVTLSCSPISGHRSVSWYQQTPGQGLQFLFEYFSETQRNKGNFPGRFSGRQFSNSRSEMNVSTLELGDSALYLCASNPGTGAEKLFFGSGTQLSVL.